This T cell receptor (beta chain) derives from a study of vaccination and CD4 T cells after COVID-19. Study information: Post-COVID specimens were obtained a median about 100 days after diagnosis (range 35 to 161). Cultures acting as controls obtained a CEFX pool, an HIV-1 Nef pool, or no peptide.

The sample's treatment: roughly ten-day PBMC culture with coronavirus spike peptide pools or control peptides (ViraFEST assay). Over 1.5 million PBMCs went into each well for culture with 8 to 10 IU/ml IL-2 and 7.5 to 10 ug/ml peptide pools. As for this clonotype: Its antigen is unidentified.

Germline assignment: CDR1 SNHLY and CDR2 FYNNEI. The CDR3 contains 14 residues. With 4 bases clipped from V and 1 base from J, the junction kept 1 base outside the gene matches. The Oncomine TCR Beta short-read assay was what sequenced the DNA obtained from cultured CD4+ T cells. MiXCR was run by TCRdb on the PCR reads, yielding one entry per CDR3 protein. Counted here are about 20,000 distinct CDR3 sequences, around 45% occurring once; the ten biggest clones make up 3%. This material consisted of CD4+ T cells from blood, cultured in vitro, taken after SARS-CoV-2 vaccination. The source of this sequence is a human donor who had recovered from COVID-19. The chain has TRBV2 and TRBJ1-1, with 9 bases lining up with TRBD1. CDR3 nucleotide sequence: TGTGCCAGCAGTGTACAGGGGGCGAACACTGAAGCTTTCTTT. This translates into CASSVQGANTEAFF. Together with reference TRBV2 and TRBJ1-1, the CDR3 gives the full variable domain: EPEVTQTPSHQVTQMGQEVILRCVPISNHLYFYWYRQILGQKVEFLVSFYNNEISEKSEIFDDQFSVERPDGSNFTLKIRSTKLEDSAMYFCASSVQGANTEAFFGQGTRLTVV.